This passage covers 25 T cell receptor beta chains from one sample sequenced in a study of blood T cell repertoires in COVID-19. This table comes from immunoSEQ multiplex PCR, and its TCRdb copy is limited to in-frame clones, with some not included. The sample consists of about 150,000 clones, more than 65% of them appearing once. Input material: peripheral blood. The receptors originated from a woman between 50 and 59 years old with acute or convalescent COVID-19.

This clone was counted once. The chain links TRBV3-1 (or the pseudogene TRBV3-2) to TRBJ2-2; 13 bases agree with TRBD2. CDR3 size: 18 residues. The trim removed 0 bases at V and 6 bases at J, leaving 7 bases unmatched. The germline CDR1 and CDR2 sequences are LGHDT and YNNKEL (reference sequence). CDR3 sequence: CASSQELLAGGPSGELFF. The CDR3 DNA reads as TGTGCCAGCAGCCAAGAGTTACTAGCGGGAGGGCCTTCCGGGGAGCTGTTTTTT.

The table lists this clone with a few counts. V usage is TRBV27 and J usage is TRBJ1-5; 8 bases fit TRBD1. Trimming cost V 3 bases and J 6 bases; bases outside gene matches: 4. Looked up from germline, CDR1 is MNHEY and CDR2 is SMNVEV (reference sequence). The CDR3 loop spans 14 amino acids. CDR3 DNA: TGTGCCAGCAGTTTTGGGACAGGAGTTCAGCCCCAGCATTTT. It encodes CASSFGTGVQPQHF.

CDR3 loop: CASSLGLGQPNQPQHF. For the CDR3, the DNA is TGTGCCAGCAGTTTGGGCTTGGGACAACCAAATCAGCCCCAGCATTTT. The V and J genes are TRBV6-5 and TRBJ1-5, with a possible D match to TRBD1 (6 bases). V was clipped by 4 bases and J by 4 bases, with 17 bases between them. This CDR3 comprises 16 residues. CDR1 MNHEY and CDR2 SVGAGI come from the germline V gene.

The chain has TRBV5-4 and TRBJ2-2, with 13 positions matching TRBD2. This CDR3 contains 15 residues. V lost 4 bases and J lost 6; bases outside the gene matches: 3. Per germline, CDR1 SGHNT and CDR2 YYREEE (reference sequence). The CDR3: CASSKLAGGPGELFF. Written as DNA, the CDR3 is TGTGCCAGCAGCAAACTAGCGGGAGGGCCCGGGGAGCTGTTTTTT.

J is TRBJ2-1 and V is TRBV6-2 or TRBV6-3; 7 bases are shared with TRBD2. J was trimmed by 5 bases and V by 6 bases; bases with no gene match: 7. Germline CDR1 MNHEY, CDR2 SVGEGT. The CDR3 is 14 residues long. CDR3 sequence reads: CASSLSSGHNEQFF. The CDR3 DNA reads TGTGCCAGCAGCCTCTCTAGCGGCCACAATGAGCAGTTCTTC.

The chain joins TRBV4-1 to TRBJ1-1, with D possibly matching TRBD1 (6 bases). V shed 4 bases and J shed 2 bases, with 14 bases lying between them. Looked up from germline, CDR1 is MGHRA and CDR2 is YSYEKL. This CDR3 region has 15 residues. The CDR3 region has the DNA TGCGCCAGCAGCCCCCACGGGGGGCTCAACACTGAAGCTTTCTTT. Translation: CASSPHGGLNTEAFF.

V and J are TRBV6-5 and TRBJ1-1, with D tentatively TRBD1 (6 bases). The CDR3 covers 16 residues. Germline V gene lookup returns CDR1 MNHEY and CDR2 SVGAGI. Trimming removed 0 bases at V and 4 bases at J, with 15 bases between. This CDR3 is CASSYSSGGRSTEAFF. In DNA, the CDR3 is TGTGCCAGCAGTTACTCGAGCGGGGGCAGGAGCACTGAAGCTTTCTTT.

The CDR3 loop reads CAISRILAGNTDTQYF. The CDR3 DNA reads TGTGCCATCAGCCGGATACTAGCGGGGAACACAGATACGCAGTATTTT. The chain joins TRBV10-3 to TRBJ2-3; TRBD2 aligns across 10 bases. CDR3 length: 16 residues. Losses at the gene ends were 6 bases for V and 2 bases for J; bases not matched to a gene: 8. From germline, CDR1 is ENHRY and CDR2 SYGVKD.

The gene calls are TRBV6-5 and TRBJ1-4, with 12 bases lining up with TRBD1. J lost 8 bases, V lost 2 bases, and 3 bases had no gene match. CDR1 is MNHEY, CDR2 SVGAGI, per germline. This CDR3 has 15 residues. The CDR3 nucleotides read TGTGCCAGCAGTTACGGGACAGGGGGCCGAGAAAAACTGTTTTTT. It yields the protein CASSYGTGGREKLFF.

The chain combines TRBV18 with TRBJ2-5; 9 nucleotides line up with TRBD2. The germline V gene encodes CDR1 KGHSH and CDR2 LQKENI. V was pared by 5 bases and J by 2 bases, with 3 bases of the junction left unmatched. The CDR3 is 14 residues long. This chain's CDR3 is CASSRTSAQETQYF. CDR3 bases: TGTGCCAGCTCAAGGACTAGCGCTCAAGAGACCCAGTACTTC.

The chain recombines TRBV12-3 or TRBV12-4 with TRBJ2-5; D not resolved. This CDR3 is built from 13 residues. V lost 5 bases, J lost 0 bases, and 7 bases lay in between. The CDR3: CASSTKNQETQYF. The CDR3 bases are TGTGCCAGCAGTACTAAAAACCAAGAGACCCAGTACTTC.

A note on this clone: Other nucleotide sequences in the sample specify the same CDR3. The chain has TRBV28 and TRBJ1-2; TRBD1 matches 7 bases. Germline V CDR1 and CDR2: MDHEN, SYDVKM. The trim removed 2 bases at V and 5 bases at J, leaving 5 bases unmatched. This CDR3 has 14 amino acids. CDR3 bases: TGTGCCAGCAGTTTAGGCGCAGGGGGATATGGCTACACCTTC. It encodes CASSLGAGGYGYTF.

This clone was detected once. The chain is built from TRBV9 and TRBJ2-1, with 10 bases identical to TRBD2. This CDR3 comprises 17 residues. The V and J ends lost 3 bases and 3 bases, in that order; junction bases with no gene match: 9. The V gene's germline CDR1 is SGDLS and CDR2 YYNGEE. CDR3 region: CASSAQRGGLDYNEQFF. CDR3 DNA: TGTGCCAGCAGCGCCCAGCGGGGGGGCCTAGACTACAATGAGCAGTTCTTC.

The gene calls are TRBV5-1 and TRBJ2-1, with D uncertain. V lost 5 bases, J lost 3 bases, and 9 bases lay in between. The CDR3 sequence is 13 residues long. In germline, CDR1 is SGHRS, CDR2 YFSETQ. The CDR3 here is CASSNRGYNEQFF. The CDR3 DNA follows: TGCGCCAGCAGTAATCGAGGCTACAATGAGCAGTTCTTC.

The CDR3 sequence is CASSLSPFRDRGQPQHF. Here the CDR3 DNA reads TGTGCCAGTAGCCTTTCTCCTTTCCGGGACAGGGGACAGCCCCAGCATTTT. The V call is TRBV19, the J call TRBJ1-5; 10 bases match TRBD1. With 6 bases clipped from V and 7 bases from J, the junction kept 15 bases outside the gene matches. CDR3 length equals 17 residues. The germline gives CDR1 LNHDA, CDR2 SQIVND (reference sequence).

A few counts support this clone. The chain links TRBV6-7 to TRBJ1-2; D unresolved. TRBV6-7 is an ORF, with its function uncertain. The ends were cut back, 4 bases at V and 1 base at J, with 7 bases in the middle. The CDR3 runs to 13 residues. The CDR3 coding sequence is TGTGCCAGCAGTTCCGGGGTTAACTATGGCTACACCTTC. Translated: CASSSGVNYGYTF.

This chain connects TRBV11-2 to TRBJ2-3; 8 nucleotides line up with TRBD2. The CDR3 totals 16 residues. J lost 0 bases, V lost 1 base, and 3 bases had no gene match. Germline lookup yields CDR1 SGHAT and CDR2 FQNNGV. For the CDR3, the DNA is TGTGCCAGCAGCTTAGTTAGCGGGGCAAGCACAGATACGCAGTATTTT. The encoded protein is CASSLVSGASTDTQYF.

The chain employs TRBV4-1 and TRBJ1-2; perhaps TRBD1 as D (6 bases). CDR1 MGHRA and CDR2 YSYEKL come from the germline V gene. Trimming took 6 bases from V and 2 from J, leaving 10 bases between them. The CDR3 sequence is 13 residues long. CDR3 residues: CASRHTGNYGYTF. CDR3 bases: TGCGCCAGCAGACATACAGGGAACTATGGCTACACCTTC.

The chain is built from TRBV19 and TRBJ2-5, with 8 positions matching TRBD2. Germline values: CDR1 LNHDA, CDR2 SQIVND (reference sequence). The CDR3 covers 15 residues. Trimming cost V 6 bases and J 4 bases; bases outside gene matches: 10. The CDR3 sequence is CASSTGTSSGETQYF. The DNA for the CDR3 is TGTGCCAGTAGCACCGGGACTAGTAGTGGAGAGACCCAGTACTTC.

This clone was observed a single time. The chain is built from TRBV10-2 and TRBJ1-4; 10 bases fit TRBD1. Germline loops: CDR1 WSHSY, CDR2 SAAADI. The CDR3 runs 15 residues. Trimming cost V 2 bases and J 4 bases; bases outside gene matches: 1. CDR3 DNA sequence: TGCGCCAGCAGTGAGGGGGACAGGGGTAATGAAAAACTGTTTTTT. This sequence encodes CASSEGDRGNEKLFF.

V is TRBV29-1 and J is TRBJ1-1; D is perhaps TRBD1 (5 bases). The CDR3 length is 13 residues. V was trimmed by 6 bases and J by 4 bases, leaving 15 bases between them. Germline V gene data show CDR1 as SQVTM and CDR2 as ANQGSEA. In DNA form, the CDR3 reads TGCAGCGTCGTGGGGCTTTCGGCCACTGAAGCTTTCTTT. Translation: CSVVGLSATEAFF.

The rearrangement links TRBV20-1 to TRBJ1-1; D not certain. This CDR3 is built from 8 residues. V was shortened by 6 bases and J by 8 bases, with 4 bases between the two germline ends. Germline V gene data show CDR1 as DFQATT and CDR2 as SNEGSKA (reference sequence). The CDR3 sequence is CSAREAFF. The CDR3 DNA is TGCAGTGCGAGGGAAGCTTTCTTT.

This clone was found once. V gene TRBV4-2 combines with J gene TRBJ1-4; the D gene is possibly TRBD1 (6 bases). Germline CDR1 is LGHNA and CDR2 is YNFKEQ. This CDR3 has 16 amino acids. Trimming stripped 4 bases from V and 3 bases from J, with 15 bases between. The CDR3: CASSRMGGLPNEKLFF. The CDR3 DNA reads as TGTGCCAGCAGCCGAATGGGGGGGCTTCCTAATGAAAAACTGTTTTTT.

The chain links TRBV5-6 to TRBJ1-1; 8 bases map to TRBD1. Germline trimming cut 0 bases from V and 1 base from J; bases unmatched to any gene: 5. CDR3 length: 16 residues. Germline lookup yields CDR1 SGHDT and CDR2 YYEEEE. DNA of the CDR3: TGTGCCAGCAGCTTGGGACCGACAGGGGCGAACACTGAAGCTTTCTTT. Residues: CASSLGPTGANTEAFF.

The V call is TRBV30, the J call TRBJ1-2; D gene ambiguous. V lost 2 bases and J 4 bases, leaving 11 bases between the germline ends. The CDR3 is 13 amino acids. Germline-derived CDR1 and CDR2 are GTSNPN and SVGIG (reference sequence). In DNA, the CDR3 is TGTGCCTGGAGTCTAGCTCTAGGCTATGGCTACACCTTC. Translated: CAWSLALGYGYTF.